The rows below give T cell receptor beta chains drawn from one sample of a study of cytomegalovirus exposure and HLA in healthy donors. Here immunoSEQ multiplex PCR was the method, and the copy in TCRdb shows in-frame clones only, minus some. Of 120,000 or so clones in the sample, roughly 80% are singletons; the top ten hold roughly 6.3%. The sample consisted of PBMCs. These receptor sequences come from a woman aged 35 to 49 in good health and CMV-seronegative. CDR3s include the opening cysteine and the closing phenylalanine or tryptophan. Each record gives: clone size, J gene, V gene, D gene, CDR3 DNA, CDR3 protein. The D gene is left open where the match is weak. The listing skips clone size in some rows; elsewhere it reads once, few, many or a size class.

. TRBJ2-4 TRBV7-2 TRBD2 TGTGCCAGCAGCTATTTTGGCGGGAGGGGGATCGGAAACATTCAGTACTTC CASSYFGGRGIGNIQYF
. TRBJ2-7 TRBV28 . TGTGCCAGCACCGCAGTGATGGCCAGGGTGAACTACGAGCAGTACTTC CASTAVMARVNYEQYF
. TRBJ2-2 TRBV9 . TGTGCCAGCAGTCGCAGGGTAGGAACCGGGGAGCTGTTTTTT CASSRRVGTGELFF
few TRBJ1-3 TRBV9 . TGTGCCAGCAGCGCACAGGGTACCACGACCTCTGGAAACACCATATATTTT CASSAQGTTTSGNTIYF
. TRBJ1-1 TRBV11-2 TRBD1 TGTGCCAGCAGCCTTAGAGGGACAGGGGGCCCGAACACTGAAGCTTTCTTT CASSLRGTGGPNTEAFF
. TRBJ2-7 TRBV20-1 . TGCAGTCTGGAGGGGGCGGACGAGCAGTACTTC CSLEGADEQYF
few TRBJ1-2 TRBV11-2 TRBD1 TGTGCCAGCAGTCCCCAGGGGGCACGAGGCTACACCTTC CASSPQGARGYTF
. TRBJ2-7 TRBV7-2 . TGTGCCAGCAGCTTAAATCGGCGGGAAACCTACGAGCAGTACTTC CASSLNRRETYEQYF
few TRBJ2-1 TRBV28 . TGTGCCAGCAGTTCCGCAGCGGGTTCCTACAATGAGCAGTTCTTC CASSSAAGSYNEQFF
. TRBJ2-1 TRBV9 TRBD2 TGTGCCAGCAGCGTAGAGACTAGCGGGAGGTATGTCAATGAGCAGTTCTTC CASSVETSGRYVNEQFF
. TRBJ2-1 TRBV7-2 TRBD2 TGTGCCAGCAGCCGATGGGGTATAGCGGGAAGAAATGAGCAGTTCTTC CASSRWGIAGRNEQFF
few TRBJ2-5 TRBV28 . TGTGCCAGCAGTTTAAACAGGGTACAAGAGACCCAGTACTTC CASSLNRVQETQYF
. TRBJ1-5 TRBV5-4 . TGTGCCAGCAGCTTGCGACCCCAGGAGCCCCAGCATTTT CASSLRPQEPQHF
. TRBJ2-3 TRBV11-3 . TGTGCCAGCAGCGGGCAGGTTGCAGATACGCAGTATTTT CASSGQVADTQYF
. TRBJ1-1 TRBV11-2 . TGTGCCAGCTCCCTAGGTATGAACACTGAAGCTTTCTTT CASSLGMNTEAFF
once TRBJ1-2 TRBV5-4 . TGTGCCAGCAGCTTGGGGGTGGGGCAGGATAACTATGGCTACACCTTC CASSLGVGQDNYGYTF
. TRBJ2-7 TRBV7-9 TRBD1 TGTTCCAGCAGCTTCATAGGGCCCAGGGGGATCAACGAGCAGTACTTC CSSSFIGPRGINEQYF
once TRBJ2-6 TRBV5-1 . TGCGCCAACAGCACTGTATTGGCTGGGGCCAACGTCCTGACTTTC CANSTVLAGANVLTF
. TRBJ2-3 TRBV7-9 . TGTGTTCACGGGGGTAGCGAGGGGCCCCCAGATACGCAGTATTTT CVHGGSEGPPDTQYF
. TRBJ1-2 TRBV10-3 . TGTGCCATCAGTGAACCCAGAGGCCATGGCTACACCTTC CAISEPRGHGYTF
. TRBJ2-3 TRBV10-3 TRBD2 TGTGCCATCAGTGAGGCCGGGACTAGCATTGCGGATACGCAGTATTTT CAISEAGTSIADTQYF
once TRBJ2-7 TRBV10-3 TRBD1 TGTGCCATTGGGACAGGGAGGGAATCAACCTACGAGCAGTACTTC CAIGTGRESTYEQYF
. TRBJ1-1 TRBV27 . TGTGCCAGCAGTTTAAGAATCGCGCAAAGTGAAGCTTTCTTT CASSLRIAQSEAFF
. TRBJ2-7 TRBV2 TRBD1 TGTGCCAGCAGCGTCGACAGGGGGAGCGAGCAGTACTTC CASSVDRGSEQYF
. TRBJ2-5 TRBV11-2 . TGTGCCAGCAGCAATTTAAGGAGGGCAAAACAAGAGCAGTACTTC CASSNLRRAKQEQYF